Following are 8 T cell receptor beta chains from one sample sequenced in a study of T cell changes during pregnancy in multiple sclerosis. Clones were sequenced by immunoSEQ multiplex PCR, and TCRdb holds only the in-frame ones, with some missing. This table holds about 93,000 clones, approximately 92% found once. The sequencing used peripheral blood, collected after pregnancy. The source is a female donor with multiple sclerosis, enrolled in a pregnancy study.

The chain recombines TRBV4-3 with TRBJ1-4, with D unresolved. With 3 bases removed from V and 8 bases from J, the gap between germline ends came to 13 bases. Germline CDR1 reads LGHNA; CDR2 reads YSLEER. CDR3 size: 14 residues. Here the CDR3 DNA reads TGCGCCAGCAGCCAGGGCAGGTTAAGAGAAAAACTGTTTTTT. It yields the protein CASSQGRLREKLFF.

V gene TRBV25-1 combines with J gene TRBJ2-2; TRBD1 aligns across 10 bases. Germline V gives CDR1 MGHDK, CDR2 SYGVNS. J was trimmed by 3 bases and V by 2 bases; bases with no gene match: 3. This CDR3 is 16 amino acids long. This CDR3 is CASSEGDRGYTGELFF. In DNA, the CDR3 is TGTGCCAGCAGTGAAGGGGACAGGGGATACACCGGGGAGCTGTTTTTT.

V gene TRBV30 combines with J gene TRBJ1-6; 10 nucleotides align to TRBD1. Germline V CDR1 and CDR2: GTSNPN, SVGIG (reference sequence). The V and J ends lost 0 bases and 10 bases, in that order; junction bases with no gene match: 9. The CDR3 length is 16 residues. CDR3 sequence reads: CAWSVLTGTGDSPLHF. The CDR3 region has the DNA TGTGCCTGGAGTGTATTAACCGGGACAGGGGACTCACCCCTCCACTTT.

The chain combines TRBV27 with TRBJ2-2; TRBD1 aligns across 8 bases. With 5 bases clipped from V and 0 bases from J, the junction kept 2 bases outside the gene matches. This CDR3 has 15 residues. Germline CDR1 MNHEY, CDR2 SMNVEV (reference sequence). CDR3 in amino acids: CASSLGQANTGELFF. The CDR3, as DNA: TGTGCCAGCAGTCTGGGACAGGCGAACACCGGGGAGCTGTTTTTT.

The chain is built from TRBV19 and TRBJ1-6; weak D call: TRBD1 (6 bases). The V gene's germline CDR1 is LNHDA and CDR2 SQIVND (reference sequence). Trimming shortened V by 3 bases and J by 0 bases, and 12 bases separated the two germline ends. The CDR3 contains 17 residues. The CDR3 reads CASSIWQGSSYNSPLHF. CDR3 coding DNA: TGTGCCAGTAGTATCTGGCAGGGGAGCTCCTATAATTCACCCCTCCACTTT. Supplemented by reference TRBV19 and TRBJ1-6, the full variable domain reads DGGITQSPKYLFRKEGQNVTLSCEQNLNHDAMYWYRQDPGQGLRLIYYSQIVNDFQKGDIAEGYSVSREKKESFPLTVTSAQKNPTAFYLCASSIWQGSSYNSPLHFGNGTRLTVT.

The chain carries TRBV29-1 and TRBJ1-1, with D unclear. The CDR3 covers 11 residues. The V end lost 4 bases, the J end lost 6 bases, and 9 bases lay between the germline ends. Germline V gene lookup returns CDR1 SQVTM and CDR2 ANQGSEA. This CDR3 reads CSVAVDAEAFF. The CDR3 nucleotides read TGCAGCGTTGCGGTTGATGCTGAAGCTTTCTTT.

The V gene is TRBV7-2, the J gene TRBJ1-3; tentatively, D is TRBD1 (6 bases). Germline V gives CDR1 SGHTA, CDR2 FQGNSA. This CDR3 has 15 residues. The V end was cut by 5 bases, the J end by 0 bases, with 11 bases between. This CDR3 reads CASSPYRVSGNTIYF. The CDR3 DNA reads TGTGCCAGCAGCCCTTACAGGGTCTCTGGAAACACCATATATTTT. Looking up the rest from reference TRBV7-2 and TRBJ1-3 gives the full variable domain: GAGVSQSPSNKVTEKGKDVELRCDPISGHTALYWYRQSLGQGLEFLIYFQGNSAPDKSGLPSDRFSAERTGGSVSTLTIQRTQQEDSAVYLCASSPYRVSGNTIYFGEGSWLTVV.

The rearrangement links TRBV4-2 to TRBJ2-5, with 7 bases aligning to TRBD1. CDR1 and CDR2 from the germline V gene are LGHNA and YNFKEQ. This CDR3 spans 16 amino acids. V gave up 4 bases and J gave up 5 bases; unmatched junction bases: 13. CDR3 in amino acids: CASSLYRQGLGETQYF. The DNA for the CDR3 is TGTGCCAGCAGCCTATATAGACAGGGTTTGGGCGAGACCCAGTACTTC.